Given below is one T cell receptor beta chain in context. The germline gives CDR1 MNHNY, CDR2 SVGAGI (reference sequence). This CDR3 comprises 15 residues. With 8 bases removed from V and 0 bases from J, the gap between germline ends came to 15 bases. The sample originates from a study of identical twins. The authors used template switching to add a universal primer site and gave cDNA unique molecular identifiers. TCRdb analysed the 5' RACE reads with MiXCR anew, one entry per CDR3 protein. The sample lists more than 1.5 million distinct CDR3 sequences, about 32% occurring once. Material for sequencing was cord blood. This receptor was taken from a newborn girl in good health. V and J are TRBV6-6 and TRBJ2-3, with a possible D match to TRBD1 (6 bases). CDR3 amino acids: CASRKLGASTDTQYF. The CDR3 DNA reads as TGTGCCAGCCGCAAATTGGGGGCGAGCACAGATACGCAGTATTTT.